This TCR beta chain was identified during a study of blood T cell repertoires in COVID-19. The CDR3 sequence is 17 residues long. Germline loops: CDR1 SGHAT, CDR2 FQNNGV. V lost 1 base, J lost 7 bases, and 19 bases lay in between. Using immunoSEQ multiplex PCR, the repertoire was profiled, and TCRdb retains in-frame clones only, with some absent. The sample holds about 200,000 clones, approximately 90% seen once. This rearrangement joins TRBV11-2 to TRBJ1-4; possible D gene TRBD1, 6 bases. Sequencing used peripheral blood. The sequence came from a man in his sixties with COVID-19, enrolled during active disease. The CDR3 loop reads CASSLGQGPAVSEKLFF. DNA for the CDR3: TGTGCCAGCAGCTTAGGGCAGGGGCCGGCCGTGAGTGAAAAACTGTTTTTT. The full variable domain, rest sourced from reference TRBV11-2 and TRBJ1-4, is EAGVAQSPRYKIIEKRQSVAFWCNPISGHATLYWYQQILGQGPKLLIQFQNNGVVDDSQLPKDRFSAERLKGVDSTLKIQPAKLEDSAVYLCASSLGQGPAVSEKLFFGSGTQLSVL.